Listed below are T cell receptor beta chains from one sample, sequenced in a study of tumor and adjacent non-tumor tissue in lung cancer. Each CDR3 protein gets one entry after TCRdb re-called the multiplex PCR reads with MiXCR. This sample has roughly 140,000 distinct CDR3 sequences, with approximately 72% found just once. The sequencing sample was made of lung tumor tissue. These receptor sequences come from a man between 60 and 75 years old with small cell lung cancer. Both conserved end residues are part of each CDR3. A D gene is named only where the DNA matches it firmly. Clone size is given for some rows only: seen once, a few or many times, or a class if the clone is expanded.

clone_size,j_call,v_call,d_call,cdr3_aa,cdr3_nt
many,TRBJ1-2,TRBV20-1,.,CSARDRRYGYTF,TGCAGTGCTAGAGATCGCCGCTATGGCTACACCTTC
once,TRBJ1-3,TRBV11-2,.,CASSLEEINTICF,TGTGCCAGTAGCTTAGAAGAGATAAACACCATATGTTTT
many,TRBJ2-5,TRBV20-1,.,CSAMKGIKETQYF,TGCAGTGCTATGAAAGGGATTAAAGAGACCCAGTACTTC
.,TRBJ2-5,TRBV20-1,.,CSARDVLLAQQETQYF,TGCAGTGCTAGAGATGTCCTTTTAGCGCAACAAGAGACCCAGTACTTC
.,TRBJ1-5,TRBV20-1,TRBD1,CSARVDRGNQPQHF,TGCAGTGCTAGAGTGGACAGGGGCAATCAGCCCCAGCATTTT
many,TRBJ2-1,TRBV20-1,.,CSATSRIGEQFF,TGCAGTGCTACCTCTCGGATTGGTGAGCAGTTCTTC
many,TRBJ1-5,TRBV20-1,.,CSARAQGGPQHF,TGCAGTGCTAGAGCGCAGGGTGGCCCCCAGCATTTT
.,TRBJ1-5,TRBV11-1,.,CASSLALNLLQHF,TGTGCCAGCAGCTTGGCCCTCAATCTGCTCCAGCATTTT
.,TRBJ2-2,TRBV6-5,TRBD2,CASRTSQQNTGEMFF,TGTGCCAGCAGGACTAGCCAGCAGAACACCGGGGAGATGTTTTTT
.,TRBJ2-7,TRBV11-1,.,CSNSGQRREQYF,TGTTCCAACAGCGGACAGAGGCGCGAGCAGTACTTC
.,TRBJ2-3,TRBV29-1,TRBD2,CSAVRTSESTDTQYF,TGCAGTGCTGTAAGGACTAGCGAATCCACAGATACGCAGTATTTT
many,TRBJ2-3,TRBV20-1,TRBD2,CSALAGGLTDTQYF,TGCAGTGCTTTAGCGGGAGGGCTGACAGATACGCAGTATTTT
many,TRBJ1-6,TRBV4-1,.,CASSQDLGIVNNSPLHF,TGCGCCAGCAGCCAAGATTTGGGAATAGTGAATAATTCACCCCTCCACTTT